These T cell receptor beta chains were read from a single sample in a study of blood T cell repertoires in COVID-19. Clones were sequenced by immunoSEQ multiplex PCR, and TCRdb holds only the in-frame ones, with some missing. There are approximately 69,000 clones in the sample; 90% occur only once, and around 5.3% lies in the top ten. Input material: peripheral blood. The source is a man aged 45-65 years with acute or convalescent COVID-19. Each CDR3 is given with its conserved first and last residue. A D gene is named only where the DNA matches it firmly. The size entry is marked missing in some rows and otherwise reads once, few, many or a size class.

cdr3_length d_call clone_size j_call v_call cdr3_aa cdr3_nt
15 - - TRBJ2-5 TRBV6-1 CASSEAVQGGETQYF TGTGCCAGCAGTGAAGCGGTGCAGGGAGGCGAGACCCAGTACTTC
15 TRBD2 few TRBJ2-1 TRBV6-4 CASSDSGSSYNEQFF TGTGCCAGCAGTGATAGCGGGAGCTCCTACAATGAGCAGTTCTTC
16 TRBD2 - TRBJ2-2 TRBV18 CASSPTTSGSTGELFF TGTGCCAGCTCACCTACGACTAGCGGGAGTACCGGGGAGCTGTTTTTT
16 TRBD1 - TRBJ2-3 TRBV27 CASSLRPNRGQDTQYF TGTGCCAGCAGTTTACGACCGAATAGGGGGCAAGATACGCAGTATTTT
21 TRBD2 - TRBJ2-4 TRBV30 CAWGGGRGLARALLAKNIQYF TGTGCCTGGGGAGGTGGGAGGGGACTAGCGAGGGCCCTTCTAGCCAAAAACATTCAGTACTTC
15 TRBD1 - TRBJ1-6 TRBV27 CASKVATGTNSPLHF TGTGCCAGCAAGGTCGCGACAGGGACGAATTCACCCCTCCACTTT
18 TRBD2 few TRBJ2-3 TRBV5-1 CASSDPGLAASNSDTQYF TGCGCCAGCAGCGATCCGGGACTAGCGGCCTCCAATTCAGATACGCAGTATTTT
14 - - TRBJ2-1 TRBV4-1 CASSLSLYSHEQFF TGCGCCAGCAGCCTTTCCTTGTATAGCCATGAGCAGTTCTTC
15 TRBD1 - TRBJ2-7 TRBV3-1/TRBV3-2 CASSQGQGVPYEQYF TGTGCCAGCAGCCAAGGACAGGGGGTCCCCTACGAGCAGTACTTC
16 TRBD2 - TRBJ2-7 TRBV4-3 CASSQDPTSGRDEQYF TGCGCCAGCAGCCAAGATCCGACTAGCGGGAGGGACGAGCAGTACTTC
15 TRBD2 - TRBJ2-1 TRBV2 CASPPSRREANEQFF TGTGCCAGCCCCCCCTCTCGGCGGGAGGCCAATGAGCAGTTCTTC
16 TRBD1 - TRBJ2-2 TRBV7-9 CASSLIGTGGSGELFF TGTGCCAGCAGCTTAATCGGGACAGGGGGCTCGGGGGAGCTGTTTTTT
18 TRBD2 - TRBJ2-3 TRBV13 CASSLDLAGPPSTDTQYF TGTGCCAGCAGCTTAGACCTAGCGGGGCCTCCTAGCACAGATACGCAGTATTTT
13 - once TRBJ1-4 TRBV6-6 CASSYSRYEKLFF TGTGCCAGCAGTTACTCGCGATATGAAAAACTGTTTTTT
17 TRBD2 - TRBJ2-3 TRBV30 CAWSVKRLAGNTDTQYF TGTGCCTGGAGTGTAAAGCGGCTAGCGGGCAACACAGATACGCAGTATTTT
15 TRBD2 once TRBJ2-7 TRBV7-9 CASRDRTSGSYEQYF TGTGCCAGCAGGGACCGGACTAGCGGCTCCTACGAGCAGTACTTC
14 - - TRBJ2-7 TRBV3-1/TRBV3-2 CASSQQVGSYEQYF TGTGCCAGCAGCCAGCAGGTAGGATCCTACGAGCAGTACTTC
14 TRBD1 - TRBJ1-1 TRBV6-5 CASRGYRGKTEAFF TGTGCCAGCAGGGGTTACAGGGGTAAAACTGAAGCTTTCTTT
12 - - TRBJ2-5 TRBV10-3 CAISRGGETQYF TGTGCCATCAGTAGGGGGGGGGAGACCCAGTACTTC
15 TRBD1 - TRBJ2-1 TRBV6-5 CASGNRGISYNEQFF TGTGCCAGCGGCAACAGGGGGATCTCCTACAATGAGCAGTTCTTC
15 - few TRBJ1-5 TRBV19 CASSPGRGQNQPQHF TGTGCCAGTAGTCCCGGCAGGGGCCAGAATCAGCCCCAGCATTTT
14 - - TRBJ1-1 TRBV5-1 CASHTQGMNTEAFF TGCGCCAGCCATACGCAGGGAATGAACACTGAAGCTTTCTTT
13 - - TRBJ2-1 TRBV27 CASSFLSSSEQFF TGTGCCAGCAGTTTTCTGTCGAGCTCCGAGCAGTTCTTC
16 - few TRBJ1-1 TRBV21-1 CASSKPIDFDNTEAFF TGTGCCAGCAGCAAACCCATAGACTTTGACAACACTGAAGCTTTCTTT
14 - - TRBJ2-7 TRBV9 CASSVSYSSYEQYF TGTGCCAGCAGCGTATCCTACTCCTCCTACGAGCAGTACTTC
17 TRBD1 - TRBJ1-5 TRBV5-1 CASSQRPLGQGSQPQHF TGCGCCAGCAGCCAACGGCCCTTGGGACAGGGGAGCCAGCCCCAGCATTTT
17 - - TRBJ2-3 TRBV7-2 CASSLIGVFAGSDTQYF TGTGCCAGCAGCTTAATAGGCGTGTTTGCGGGGTCAGATACGCAGTATTTT
13 TRBD1 - TRBJ1-2 TRBV5-8 CASRLTGGYGYTF TGTGCCAGCAGGTTGACAGGGGGGTATGGCTACACCTTC
17 TRBD2 - TRBJ2-2 TRBV27 CASTHVPGLGDTEELFF TGTGCCAGCACTCACGTCCCGGGACTAGGGGACACCGAGGAGCTGTTTTTT
14 - - TRBJ2-2 TRBV3-1/TRBV3-2 CASSQKGAGGELFF TGTGCCAGCAGCCAGAAAGGGGCCGGCGGGGAGCTGTTTTTT
13 TRBD1 - TRBJ1-6 TRBV30 CAWVRGQNSPLHF TGTGCCTGGGTCAGGGGGCAAAATTCACCCCTCCACTTT
15 TRBD1 - TRBJ2-3 TRBV27 CASSFRDRYTDTQYF TGTGCCAGCAGCTTCCGGGACAGGTACACAGATACGCAGTATTTT
13 - - TRBJ1-2 TRBV19 CASTVGPDYGYTF TGTGCCAGTACCGTGGGGCCAGACTATGGCTACACCTTC
15 TRBD2 few TRBJ2-1 TRBV9 CASSVTSGFYNEQFF TGTGCCAGCAGCGTCACTAGCGGCTTTTACAATGAGCAGTTCTTC